These 3 T cell receptor beta chains share one sample of origin, sequenced in a study of long-term antiretroviral therapy in people with HIV. Assay version v3.0 of immunoSEQ was used, and it was run at survey level. TCRdb keeps only in-frame clones here, not all; method: immunoSEQ multiplex PCR. In the table there are roughly 36,000 clones, approximately 83% of which are singletons. The sample in question was unsorted PBMCs, obtained 0.4 years before starting antiretroviral therapy. The receptors stem from a man aged 18-30 years with HIV.

The V and J genes are TRBV7-3 and TRBJ2-3; no clear D gene. Germline CDR1 is SGHTA and CDR2 is FQGTGA. This CDR3 is built from 13 residues. V was shortened by 3 bases and J by 1 base, with 5 bases between the two germline ends. The CDR3, as DNA: TGTGCCAGCAGCTTTCCCGGCACAGATACGCAGTATTTT. Translating it yields CASSFPGTDTQYF.

The CDR3 nucleotides are TGTGCCAGCAGGCAACATACTAGCGGGACCTACGAGCAGTACTTC. This encodes CASRQHTSGTYEQYF. The V gene is TRBV7-2, the J gene TRBJ2-7, with 10 bases fitting TRBD2. With 6 bases clipped from V and 2 bases from J, the junction kept 7 bases outside the gene matches. Per germline, CDR1 SGHTA and CDR2 FQGNSA. The CDR3 is made up of 15 amino acids.

J is TRBJ1-1 and V is TRBV30, with D possibly TRBD1 on 5 matching bases. CDR3 length: 15 residues. Trimming pared 3 bases from V and 0 bases from J, leaving 14 bases between. Per the germline V gene, CDR1 is GTSNPN and CDR2 is SVGIG (reference sequence). CDR3 residues: CAWRPPDSLNTEAFF. CDR3 DNA sequence: TGTGCCTGGAGGCCACCAGACAGCTTGAACACTGAAGCTTTCTTT.